One T cell receptor (beta chain) is described in this entry. Total RNA amounting to roughly 0.5 ug was the source from which TCR beta cDNA was made with a constant-region primer. Library construction for TCR beta comprised three nested multiplex PCR rounds performed with slightly modified ARM-PCR. Two initial PCR rounds of roughly 10 cycles each paired TRBV1-TRBV30 forward primers with a C-beta reverse primer. One entry per CDR3 protein results from TCRdb running MiXCR on the multiplex PCR reads. The data show 45,000 to 55,000 distinct CDR3 sequences, around 79% seen once. The CDR3 is 14 amino acids. Germline CDR1 and CDR2: SGHVS and FNYEAQ. V was cut by 1 base and J by 6 bases, with 12 bases left in between. The data belong to a study of tumor-infiltrating lymphocytes in primary liver carcinoma. Extraction of RNA together with DNA used 20-30 mg of unsorted bulk tissue.

The gene calls are TRBV7-6 and TRBJ1-2; the D gene is possibly TRBD1 (5 bases). The sequencing input was liver tumor tissue from sampling region 2. Documented subset: tumor region T2, inferior pole. The source of this sequence is a man in his forties or fifties with primary liver carcinoma and hepatitis B virus infection. CDR3 in DNA: TGTGCCAGCAGCTTAGTTCCCCAGGGTGATGGCTACACCTTC. This codes for CASSLVPQGDGYTF.